This TCR beta chain emerged from a study of T-cell memory formation after mild COVID-19. The CDR3 runs 14 residues. The V and J ends lost 1 base and 7 bases respectively, with 11 bases between them. Germline CDR1 is SGHTA and CDR2 is FQGNSA. Whole-study findings and limits: Contracting CD4+ clones were located mainly in CM and EM, and CD8+ clones in EMRA. Clones contracting across day 15 to 85 had a balanced CD4/CD8 profile; later expanding clones leaned CD4+.

Judged by abundance, this clonotype is medium-sized (0.01 to 0.1%). No antigen is known for it. TCRdb fed the 5' RACE reads into MiXCR, producing one record per CDR3 protein. The table lists 5,000 or so distinct CDR3 sequences, around 43% of them singletons. The sequence came from an adult who had mild COVID-19 (a few samples of this study predate the infection). Cell type and time point are not known. Sequencing was carried out using PBMCs or a T cell subset sorted from them (not recorded which). This chain connects TRBV7-2 to TRBJ1-5; D is ambiguous. CDR3 DNA sequence: TGTGCCAGCAGCTTAGTTGCAGAGGGCCAGCCCCAGCATTTT. As protein: CASSLVAEGQPQHF. Based on the CDR3 plus reference TRBV7-2 and TRBJ1-5, the full variable domain is GAGVSQSPSNKVTEKGKDVELRCDPISGHTALYWYRQSLGQGLEFLIYFQGNSAPDKSGLPSDRFSAERTGGSVSTLTIQRTQQEDSAVYLCASSLVAEGQPQHFGDGTRLSIL.